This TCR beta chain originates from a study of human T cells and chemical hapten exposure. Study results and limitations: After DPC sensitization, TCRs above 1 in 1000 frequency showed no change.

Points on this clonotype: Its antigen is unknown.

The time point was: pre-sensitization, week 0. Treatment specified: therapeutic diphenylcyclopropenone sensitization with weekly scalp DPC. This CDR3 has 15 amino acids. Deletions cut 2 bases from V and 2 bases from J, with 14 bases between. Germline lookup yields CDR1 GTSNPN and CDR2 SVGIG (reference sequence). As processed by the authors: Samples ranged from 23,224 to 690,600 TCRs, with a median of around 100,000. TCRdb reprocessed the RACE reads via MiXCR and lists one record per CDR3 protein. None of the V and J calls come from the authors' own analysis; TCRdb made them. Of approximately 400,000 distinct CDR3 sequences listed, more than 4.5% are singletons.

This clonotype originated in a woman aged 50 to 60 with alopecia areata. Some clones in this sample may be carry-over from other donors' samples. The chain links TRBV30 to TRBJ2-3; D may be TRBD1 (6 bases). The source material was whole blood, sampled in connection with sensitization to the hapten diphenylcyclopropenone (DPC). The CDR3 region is CAWSQGTPVTDTQYF. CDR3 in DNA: TGTGCCTGGAGTCAGGGGACACCGGTCACAGATACGCAGTATTTT.